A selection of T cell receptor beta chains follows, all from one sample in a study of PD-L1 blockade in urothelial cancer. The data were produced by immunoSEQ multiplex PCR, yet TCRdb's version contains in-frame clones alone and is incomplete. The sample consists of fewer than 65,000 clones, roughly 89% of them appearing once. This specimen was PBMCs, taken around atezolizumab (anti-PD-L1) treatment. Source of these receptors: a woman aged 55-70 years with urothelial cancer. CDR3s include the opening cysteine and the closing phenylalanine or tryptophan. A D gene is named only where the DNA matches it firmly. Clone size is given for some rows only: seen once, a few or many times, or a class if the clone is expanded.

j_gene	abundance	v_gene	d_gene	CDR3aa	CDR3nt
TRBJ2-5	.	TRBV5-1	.	CASTLTLARETQYF	TGCGCCAGCACCCTAACCCTAGCGAGGGAGACCCAGTACTTC
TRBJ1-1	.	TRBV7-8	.	CASSLAQMNTEAFF	TGTGCCAGCAGCTTAGCACAAATGAACACTGAAGCTTTCTTT
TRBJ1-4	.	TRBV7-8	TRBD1	CASTPGDSHEKLFF	TGTGCCAGCACTCCTGGGGACAGCCATGAAAAACTGTTTTTT
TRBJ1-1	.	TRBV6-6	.	CASCRAPNTEAFF	TGTGCCAGCTGCAGGGCCCCGAACACTGAAGCTTTCTTT
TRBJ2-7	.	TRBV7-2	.	CASSFLDEGDEQYF	TGTGCCAGCAGCTTCCTAGATGAGGGCGACGAGCAGTACTTC
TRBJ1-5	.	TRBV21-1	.	CASSHTGLEDFGNQPQHF	TGTGCCAGCAGCCATACCGGTTTAGAGGATTTTGGCAATCAGCCCCAGCATTTT
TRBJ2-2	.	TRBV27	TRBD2	CASSLRGTGTSTGELFF	TGTGCCAGCAGTTTACGGGGTACCGGGACTAGCACCGGGGAGCTGTTTTTT
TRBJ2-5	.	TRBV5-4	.	CASSLTGIQETQYF	TGTGCCAGCAGCTTGACGGGAATACAAGAGACCCAGTACTTC
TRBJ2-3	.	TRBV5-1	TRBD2	CASSLGLAAFTDTQYF	TGCGCCAGCAGCCTAGGACTAGCGGCCTTCACAGATACGCAGTATTTT
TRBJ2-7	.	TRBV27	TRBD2	CASSLWRTSGSYEQYF	TGTGCCAGCAGTTTATGGCGGACTAGCGGCTCCTACGAGCAGTACTTC
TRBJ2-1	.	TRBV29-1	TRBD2	CSVERAGHEQFF	TGCAGCGTTGAAAGAGCGGGGCATGAGCAGTTCTTC
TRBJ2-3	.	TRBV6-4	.	CASRKLGLHTDTQYF	TGTGCCTCGCGAAAGCTAGGACTACACACAGATACGCAGTATTTT
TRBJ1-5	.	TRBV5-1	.	CASSLGAGTLSNQPQHF	TGCGCCAGCAGCTTGGGAGCCGGGACACTAAGCAATCAGCCCCAGCATTTT
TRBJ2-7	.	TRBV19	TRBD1	CASMGQLNYEQYF	TGTGCCAGCATGGGACAGTTAAACTACGAGCAGTACTTC
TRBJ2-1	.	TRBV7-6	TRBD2	CASSLSGSGSNEQFF	TGTGCCAGCAGCTTAAGCGGTAGCGGGAGTAATGAGCAGTTCTTC
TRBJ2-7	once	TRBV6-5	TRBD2	CASSYNGGAYEQYF	TGTGCCAGCAGTTACAATGGGGGGGCCTACGAGCAGTACTTC
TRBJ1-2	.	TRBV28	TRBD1	CASSRRTGPANYGYTF	TGTGCCAGCAGTCGCCGGACAGGGCCCGCTAACTATGGCTACACCTTC
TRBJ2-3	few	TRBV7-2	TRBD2	CASSLLGGDSTDTQYF	TGTGCCAGCAGCCTCCTGGGGGGGGATAGCACAGATACGCAGTATTTT
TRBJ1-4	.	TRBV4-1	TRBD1	CASSDRGGEKLFF	TGCGCCAGCAGCGACAGGGGGGGTGAAAAACTGTTTTTT
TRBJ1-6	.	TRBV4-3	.	CASSQDGAGLSSPLHF	TGCGCCAGCAGCCAAGATGGGGCAGGGTTATCTTCACCCCTCCACTTT
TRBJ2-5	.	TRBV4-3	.	CASSQAGRLETQYF	TGCGCCAGCAGCCAAGCTGGGAGGTTAGAGACCCAGTACTTC
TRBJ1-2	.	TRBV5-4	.	CASRFASSYGYTF	TGTGCCAGCAGATTTGCGAGCTCTTATGGCTACACCTTC
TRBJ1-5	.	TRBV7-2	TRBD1	CASSKTGADQPQHF	TGTGCCAGCAGCAAGACAGGGGCCGATCAGCCCCAGCATTTT
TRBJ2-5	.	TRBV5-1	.	CASSPGQAGGETQYF	TGCGCCAGCAGCCCAGGACAGGCCGGAGGGGAGACCCAGTACTTC
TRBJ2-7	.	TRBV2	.	CASRSSYEQYF	TGTGCCAGCAGGAGCTCCTACGAGCAGTACTTC
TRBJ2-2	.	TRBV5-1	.	CASTLEGANTGELFF	TGCGCCAGCACCCTTGAGGGGGCGAACACCGGGGAGCTGTTTTTT
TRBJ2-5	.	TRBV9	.	CASSVATQGGQETQYF	TGTGCCAGCAGCGTAGCTACCCAGGGGGGACAAGAGACCCAGTACTTC
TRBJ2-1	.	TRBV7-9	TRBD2	CASGNGREGSYNEQFF	TGTGCCAGCGGAAACGGGCGGGAGGGATCCTACAATGAGCAGTTCTTC
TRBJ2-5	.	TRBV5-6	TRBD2	CASTEASGRVRETQYF	TGTGCCAGCACCGAAGCTAGCGGGAGGGTTCGAGAGACCCAGTACTTC
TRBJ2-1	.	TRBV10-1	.	CASSAYLQGEQFF	TGCGCCAGCAGCGCCTATCTGCAGGGGGAGCAGTTCTTC
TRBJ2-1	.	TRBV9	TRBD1	CASSVQGAHYNEQFF	TGTGCCAGCAGCGTACAGGGGGCACACTACAATGAGCAGTTCTTC